This section outlines one T cell receptor beta chain sequence together with its context. The antigen remains unidentified. This entry is derived from a study of T cell responses to AZD1222 COVID-19 vaccine. Study outcomes and limitations: Increases in Spike-specific TCR breadth and depth were seen after two AZD1222 doses. All repertoire sampling was performed exclusively after the peak T cell response.

Libraries were prepared by immunoSEQ multiplex PCR; TCRdb keeps only in-frame clonotypes and omits some of them. The table includes some 90,000 clones, 89% detected once. This CDR3 is 15 amino acids long. The germline gives CDR1 MNHEY, CDR2 SMNVEV (reference sequence). V gave up 6 bases and J gave up 4 bases; unmatched junction bases: 12. The chain carries TRBV27 and TRBJ2-7, with TRBD1 identical over 7 bases. This receptor was taken from an adult in good health. The specimen comprised peripheral blood, sampled on day 0 of AZD1222 vaccination. The CDR3 DNA follows: TGTGCCAGCAGGCCAAAACCGGGACAGAGTTACGAGCAGTACTTC. Its translation: CASRPKPGQSYEQYF.